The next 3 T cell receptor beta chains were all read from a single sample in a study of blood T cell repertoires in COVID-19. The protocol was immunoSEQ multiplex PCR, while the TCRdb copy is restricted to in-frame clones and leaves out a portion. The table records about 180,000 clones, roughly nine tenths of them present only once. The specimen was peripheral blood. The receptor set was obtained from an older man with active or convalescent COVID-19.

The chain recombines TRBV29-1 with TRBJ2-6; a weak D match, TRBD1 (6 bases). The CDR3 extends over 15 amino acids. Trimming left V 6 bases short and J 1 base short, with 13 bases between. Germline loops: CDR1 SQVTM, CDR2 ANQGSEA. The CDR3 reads CSVGQVLSGANVLTF. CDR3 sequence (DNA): TGCAGCGTGGGACAAGTCCTATCTGGGGCCAACGTCCTGACTTTC.

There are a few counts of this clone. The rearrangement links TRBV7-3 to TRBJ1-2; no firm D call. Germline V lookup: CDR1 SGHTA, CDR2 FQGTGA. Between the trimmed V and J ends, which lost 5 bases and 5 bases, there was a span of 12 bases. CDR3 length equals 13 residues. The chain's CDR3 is CASSRNAGYGYTF. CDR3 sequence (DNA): TGTGCCAGCAGCAGAAACGCAGGTTATGGCTACACCTTC.

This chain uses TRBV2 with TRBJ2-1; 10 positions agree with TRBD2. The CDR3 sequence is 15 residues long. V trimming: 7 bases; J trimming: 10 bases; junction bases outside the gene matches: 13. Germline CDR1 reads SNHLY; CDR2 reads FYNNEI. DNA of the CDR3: TGTGCCAGCAACCCGAGGGTAGCGGGGGGTGGGGAGCAGTTCTTC. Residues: CASNPRVAGGGEQFF.